This section outlines one TCR beta chain sequence together with its context. Antigen: not known. These data originate in a study of T cells after yellow fever vaccination. Findings and caveats of the study: It was a small share of clonotypes that appeared in both CD4 and CD8 compartments. A weaker secondary response peaked on day 5, the primary on day 15.

TCRdb re-derived calls from the 5' RACE reads in MiXCR, one entry per CDR3 protein. Of 150,000 to 200,000 distinct CDR3 sequences listed, about a tenth are singletons. The V end lost 1 base, the J end lost 0 bases, and 10 bases lay between the germline ends. Germline V gene data show CDR1 as SGHAT and CDR2 as FQNNGV. This CDR3 has 15 amino acids. The sequence came from a man aged 18-30 years who received the YFV17D yellow fever vaccine. This rearrangement joins TRBV11-2 to TRBJ2-7, with D perhaps matching TRBD2 (6 bases). The sample here was CD8+ T cells sorted from PBMCs, taken 45 days after the yellow fever booster vaccination. CDR3 DNA sequence: TGTGCCAGCAGCTTAGCCACCGGGAGCTCCTACGAGCAGTACTTC. Its protein is CASSLATGSSYEQYF.